Below are 20 T cell receptor beta chains sequenced from a single sample in a study of beta chain features in type 1 diabetes. General study findings and limits: In every one of the four CD4+ subsets, TCRB CDR3s were moderately but significantly shorter in Type 1 diabetes patients.

Their specific antigens are unknown. Expressed TCRB transcripts were sequenced because the isolated RNA had all been reverse transcribed beforehand. Profiling relied on immunoSEQ multiplex PCR, and the TCRdb table lists in-frame clones only, not all of them. The table has 400,000 or so clones, about 10% seen once. Sequences were obtained from central memory CD4+ T cells from blood. The source of these receptors is a young man with type 1 diabetes.

A few counts support this clone. This chain connects TRBV9 to TRBJ2-1, with D possibly being TRBD2 (6 bases). CDR3 length: 13 residues. The V gene lost 4 bases and the J gene lost 5 bases, with 10 bases spanning the gap. The germline CDR1 and CDR2 sequences are SGDLS and YYNGEE. The CDR3 DNA reads as TGTGCCAGCAGCTACAGGAGGGACAATGAGCAGTTCTTC. It encodes CASSYRRDNEQFF.

This sequence joins TRBV29-1 and TRBJ1-2; TRBD1 aligns across 12 bases. The CDR3 runs 12 residues. V lost 6 bases to trimming and J lost 8 bases; unmatched junction nucleotides: 4. CDR1 is SQVTM and CDR2 is ANQGSEA in the germline V gene. The CDR3: CSVGQGARGYTF. The CDR3 nucleotides read TGCAGCGTGGGACAGGGGGCAAGAGGCTACACCTTC.

V is TRBV6-5 and J is TRBJ1-1, with D unresolved. V gave up 5 bases and J gave up 6 bases, with 16 bases separating them. CDR1 and CDR2 from the germline V gene are MNHEY and SVGAGI. This CDR3 region has 14 residues. The CDR3, as DNA: TGTGCCAGCAGTGACCGGACTTTCCGATCTGAAGCTTTCTTT. Translation gives CASSDRTFRSEAFF.

There are a few counts of this clone. The V and J genes are TRBV9 and TRBJ2-3; no definite D call. Trimming stripped 0 bases from V and 5 bases from J, with 13 bases between. The CDR3 is 15 residues long. Germline CDR1 is SGDLS and CDR2 is YYNGEE. In nucleotides, the CDR3 is TGTGCCAGCAGCGTAGAAGCTTCGACTCGAGATACGCAGTATTTT. It is translated as CASSVEASTRDTQYF. The full variable domain, with the rest looked up from reference TRBV9 and TRBJ2-3, is DSGVTQTPKHLITATGQRVTLRCSPRSGDLSVYWYQQSLDQGLQFLIQYYNGEERAKGNILERFSAQQFPDLHSELNLSSLELGDSALYFCASSVEASTRDTQYFGPGTRLTVL.

This chain joins TRBV30 and TRBJ2-2; 8 bases are shared with TRBD2. Germline-derived CDR1 and CDR2 are GTSNPN and SVGIG (reference sequence). V gave up 2 bases and J gave up 5 bases; unmatched junction bases: 10. CDR3 length: 16 residues. CDR3 protein: CAWSTFGTRGTGELFF. The CDR3 DNA is TGTGCCTGGAGTACCTTTGGGACTAGAGGTACCGGGGAGCTGTTTTTT.

This clone was seen a handful of times. V is TRBV29-1 and J is TRBJ2-5; TRBD2 might be the D (6 bases). V lost 3 bases to trimming and J lost 5 bases, with 13 bases between them. Per the germline V gene, CDR1 is SQVTM and CDR2 is ANQGSEA. This CDR3 spans 13 amino acids. As DNA, the CDR3 is TGCAGCGTTGAGCGGGGAAAGCGGGAGACCCAGTACTTC. This encodes CSVERGKRETQYF. Full variable domain (remainder filled in from reference TRBV29-1 and TRBJ2-5): SAVISQKPSRDICQRGTSLTIQCQVDSQVTMMFWYRQQPGQSLTLIATANQGSEATYESGFVIDKFPISRPNLTFSTLTVSNMSPEDSSIYLCSVERGKRETQYFGPGTRLLVL.

The V call is TRBV7-3, the J call TRBJ1-5, with unresolved D. Trimming pared 2 bases from V and 3 bases from J, leaving 2 bases between. The CDR3 totals 12 residues. Per the germline V gene, CDR1 is SGHTA and CDR2 is FQGTGA. The CDR3 DNA is TGTGCCAGCAGCTTAGACAATCAGCCCCAGCATTTT. It specifies CASSLDNQPQHF.

This clone was detected only a few times. This chain's CDR3 is CASSGGTGAGDTQYF. DNA for the CDR3: TGTGCCAGCAGCGGGGGAACGGGAGCGGGAGATACGCAGTATTTT. J is TRBJ2-3 and V is TRBV28; a possible D gene is TRBD2 (6 bases). The CDR3 covers 15 residues. The germline V gene has CDR1 MDHEN and CDR2 SYDVKM. Deletions cut 6 bases from V and 5 bases from J, with 18 bases between.

This chain links TRBV30 with TRBJ1-1; D gene ambiguous. The V and J ends lost 0 bases and 6 bases respectively, with 11 bases between them. This CDR3 has 13 residues. CDR1 is GTSNPN and CDR2 is SVGIG in the germline V gene (reference sequence). CDR3 residues: CAWSVRSEAEAFF. CDR3 DNA: TGTGCCTGGAGTGTACGCTCCGAGGCTGAAGCTTTCTTT.

The chain recombines TRBV15 with TRBJ2-5; 7 bases fit TRBD1. V lost 4 bases and J lost 5; bases outside the gene matches: 7. The CDR3 spans 14 residues. The germline gives CDR1 LNHNV, CDR2 YYDKDF (reference sequence). Here the CDR3 reads CATSTRQGGETQYF. Written as DNA, the CDR3 is TGTGCCACCAGCACGAGACAGGGTGGGGAGACCCAGTACTTC.

The rearrangement joins TRBV5-1 to TRBJ2-5; TRBD1 aligns across 8 bases. Germline V gene lookup returns CDR1 SGHRS and CDR2 YFSETQ. The J segment lost 5 bases and the V segment lost 4 bases, leaving 10 bases of the junction unmatched. This CDR3 is built from 15 residues. The CDR3 sequence is CASSGRTGSSETQYF. CDR3 coding DNA: TGCGCCAGCAGCGGCAGGACAGGGAGTTCTGAGACCCAGTACTTC.

This rearrangement joins TRBV28 to TRBJ2-6; 8 bases line up with TRBD1. CDR1 is MDHEN and CDR2 is SYDVKM in the germline V gene. After removal of 2 bases from V and 0 bases from J, the junction contained 6 bases not matched to a gene. The CDR3 has 18 residues. CDR3 sequence: CASSLGQGALSGANVLTF. The CDR3 nucleotides are TGTGCCAGCAGTTTAGGGCAGGGGGCCCTCTCTGGGGCCAACGTCCTGACTTTC. The full variable domain, completed using reference TRBV28 and TRBJ2-6, is DVKVTQSSRYLVKRTGEKVFLECVQDMDHENMFWYRQDPGLGLRLIYFSYDVKMKEKGDIPEGYSVSREKKERFSLILESASTNQTSMYLCASSLGQGALSGANVLTFGAGSRLTVL.

This clone was observed a few times. The rearrangement links TRBV9 to TRBJ2-7; D possibly corresponds to TRBD1 (6 bases). This CDR3 is built from 14 residues. The V gene lost 4 bases and the J gene lost 5 bases, with 16 bases spanning the gap. The V gene's germline CDR1 is SGDLS and CDR2 YYNGEE. CDR3: CASSPTGIPNEQYF. CDR3 DNA sequence: TGTGCCAGCAGCCCCACAGGGATCCCCAACGAGCAGTACTTC.

This clone turned up a few times. The chain has TRBV27 and TRBJ2-1, with unresolved D. The CDR3 has 16 residues. V was pared by 7 bases and J by 0 bases, with 16 bases between. Looked up from germline, CDR1 is MNHEY and CDR2 is SMNVEV (reference sequence). The CDR3 spells CASKPWVISSYNEQFF. In nucleotides, the CDR3 is TGTGCCAGCAAGCCTTGGGTGATTAGCTCCTACAATGAGCAGTTCTTC.

Only a few counts were recorded for this clone. The chain couples TRBV27 to TRBJ2-2; unclear D gene. Trimming took off 2 bases at V and 6 bases at J, with 7 bases between the two ends. This CDR3 is 13 amino acids long. The V gene's germline CDR1 is MNHEY and CDR2 SMNVEV (reference sequence). CDR3 sequence (DNA): TGTGCCAGCAGTTTACAGCGCCCCGGGGAGCTGTTTTTT. It yields the protein CASSLQRPGELFF.

This sequence joins TRBV11-2 and TRBJ2-3; D unclear. Germline V CDR1 and CDR2: SGHAT, FQNNGV. V lost 2 bases, J lost 6 bases, and 15 bases lay in between. The CDR3 spans 15 residues. The CDR3 nucleotides are TGTGCCAGCAGCTTACTCACCAGCTCCGGGGATACGCAGTATTTT. Translated, it gives CASSLLTSSGDTQYF.

The V call is TRBV5-8, the J call TRBJ1-5; D unclear. The germline V gene encodes CDR1 SGHTS and CDR2 YDEGEE. V was shortened by 0 bases and J by 4 bases, with 5 bases between the two germline ends. This CDR3 region has 13 residues. The CDR3, as DNA: TGTGCCAGCAGCTTGGAGTTGAATCAGCCCCAGCATTTT. Its protein is CASSLELNQPQHF.

This clone was seen more than once but under ten times. This CDR3 is also generated by other DNA sequences in the sample. The V and J genes are TRBV7-2 and TRBJ1-2, with TRBD1 matching 8 bases. Germline CDR1 is SGHTA and CDR2 is FQGNSA. V gave up 5 bases and J gave up 5 bases; unmatched junction bases: 4. The length of the CDR3 is 13 residues. The CDR3 DNA reads as TGTGCCAGCAGCCTCGGACAGGGTTATGGCTACACCTTC. Residues: CASSLGQGYGYTF. The complete variable domain, with remaining parts taken from reference TRBV7-2 and TRBJ1-2, reads GAGVSQSPSNKVTEKGKDVELRCDPISGHTALYWYRQSLGQGLEFLIYFQGNSAPDKSGLPSDRFSAERTGGSVSTLTIQRTQQEDSAVYLCASSLGQGYGYTFGSGTRLTVV.

This clone has a handful of counts. The gene calls are TRBV28 and TRBJ1-1, with D possibly matching TRBD1 (6 bases). This CDR3 spans 14 amino acids. Germline V gene data show CDR1 as MDHEN and CDR2 as SYDVKM. V lost 6 bases and J lost 2, with 13 bases in between. The CDR3 coding sequence is TGTGCCAGCAGGGGACCAGGGGATAACACTGAAGCTTTCTTT. Protein: CASRGPGDNTEAFF.

This chain joins TRBV7-2 and TRBJ2-5, with D tentatively TRBD1 (6 bases). Germline CDR1 reads SGHTA; CDR2 reads FQGNSA. Trimming stripped 5 bases from V and 4 bases from J, with 14 bases between. CDR3 length equals 14 residues. The CDR3 nucleotides are TGTGCCAGCAGCCCCACCCCCAGGGGAGAGACCCAGTACTTC. This encodes CASSPTPRGETQYF.